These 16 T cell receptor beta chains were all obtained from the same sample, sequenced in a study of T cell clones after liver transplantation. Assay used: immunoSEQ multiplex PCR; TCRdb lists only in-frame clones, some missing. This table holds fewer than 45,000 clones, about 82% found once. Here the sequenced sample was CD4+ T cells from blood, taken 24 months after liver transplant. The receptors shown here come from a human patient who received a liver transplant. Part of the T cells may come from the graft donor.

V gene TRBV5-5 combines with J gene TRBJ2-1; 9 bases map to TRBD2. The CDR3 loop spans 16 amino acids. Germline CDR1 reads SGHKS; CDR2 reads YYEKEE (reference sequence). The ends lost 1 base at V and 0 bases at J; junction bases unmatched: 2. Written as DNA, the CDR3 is TGTGCCAGCAGCTTGACTAGCGGGCCCTCCTACAATGAGCAGTTCTTC. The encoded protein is CASSLTSGPSYNEQFF.

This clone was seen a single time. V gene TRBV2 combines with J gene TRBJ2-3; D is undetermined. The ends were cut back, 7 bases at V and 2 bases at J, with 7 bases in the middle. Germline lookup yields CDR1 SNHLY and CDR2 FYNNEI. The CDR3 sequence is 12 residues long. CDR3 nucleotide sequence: TGTGCCAGCATGGGGAACACAGATACGCAGTATTTT. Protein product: CASMGNTDTQYF.

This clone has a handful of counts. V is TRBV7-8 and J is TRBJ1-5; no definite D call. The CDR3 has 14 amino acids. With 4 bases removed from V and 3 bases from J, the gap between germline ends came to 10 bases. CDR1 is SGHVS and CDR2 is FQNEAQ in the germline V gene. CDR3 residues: CASSSRRFNQPQHF. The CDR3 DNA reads TGTGCCAGCAGCTCACGACGGTTCAATCAGCCCCAGCATTTT.

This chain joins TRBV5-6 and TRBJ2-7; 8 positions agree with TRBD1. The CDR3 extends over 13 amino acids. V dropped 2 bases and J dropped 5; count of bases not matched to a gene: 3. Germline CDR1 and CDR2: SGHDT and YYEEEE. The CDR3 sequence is CASSFPDRDEQYF. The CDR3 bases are TGTGCCAGCAGCTTCCCGGACAGGGACGAGCAGTACTTC.

The CDR3 coding sequence is TGTGCCAGCCGCCGGGGTAAGGGGTCGGACACTGAAGCTTTCTTT. Its translation is CASRRGKGSDTEAFF. V gene TRBV7-3 combines with J gene TRBJ1-1; a possible D gene is TRBD1 (5 bases). Germline CDR1 is SGHTA and CDR2 is FQGTGA. The CDR3 is made up of 15 amino acids. The ends were cut back, 8 bases at V and 3 bases at J, with 19 bases in the middle.

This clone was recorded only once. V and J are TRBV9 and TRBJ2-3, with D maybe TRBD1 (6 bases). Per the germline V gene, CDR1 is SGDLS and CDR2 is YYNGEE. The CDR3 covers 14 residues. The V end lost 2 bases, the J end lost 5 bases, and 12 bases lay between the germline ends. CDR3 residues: CASSVLPRGDTQYF. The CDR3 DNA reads TGTGCCAGCAGCGTCCTCCCCAGGGGAGATACGCAGTATTTT. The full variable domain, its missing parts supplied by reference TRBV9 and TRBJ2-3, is DSGVTQTPKHLITATGQRVTLRCSPRSGDLSVYWYQQSLDQGLQFLIQYYNGEERAKGNILERFSAQQFPDLHSELNLSSLELGDSALYFCASSVLPRGDTQYFGPGTRLTVL.

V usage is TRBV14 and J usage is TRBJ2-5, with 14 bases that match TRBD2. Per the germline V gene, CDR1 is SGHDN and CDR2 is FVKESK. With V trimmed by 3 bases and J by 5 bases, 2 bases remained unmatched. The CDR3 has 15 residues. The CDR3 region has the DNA TGTGCCAGCAGCCAGGGACTAGCGGGAGTCGAGACCCAGTACTTC. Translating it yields CASSQGLAGVETQYF.

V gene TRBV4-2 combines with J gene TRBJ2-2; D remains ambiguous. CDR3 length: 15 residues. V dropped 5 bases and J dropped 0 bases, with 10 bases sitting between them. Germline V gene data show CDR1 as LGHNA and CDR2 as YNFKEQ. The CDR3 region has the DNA TGTGCCAGCAGCTTTAATATCGCGAACACCGGGGAGCTGTTTTTT. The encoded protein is CASSFNIANTGELFF.

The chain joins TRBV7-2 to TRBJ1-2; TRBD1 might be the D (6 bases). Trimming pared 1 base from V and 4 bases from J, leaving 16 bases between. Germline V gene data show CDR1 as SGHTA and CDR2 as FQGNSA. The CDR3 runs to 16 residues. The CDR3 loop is CASSLEARGRAYGYTF. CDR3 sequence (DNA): TGTGCCAGCAGCTTAGAGGCGCGGGGGCGGGCCTATGGCTACACCTTC.

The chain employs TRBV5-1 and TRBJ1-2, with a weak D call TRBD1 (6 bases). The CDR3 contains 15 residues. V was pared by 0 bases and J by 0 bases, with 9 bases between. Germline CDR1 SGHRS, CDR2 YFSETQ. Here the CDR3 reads CASSLAGQPNYGYTF. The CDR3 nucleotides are TGCGCCAGCAGCTTGGCCGGACAGCCTAACTATGGCTACACCTTC.

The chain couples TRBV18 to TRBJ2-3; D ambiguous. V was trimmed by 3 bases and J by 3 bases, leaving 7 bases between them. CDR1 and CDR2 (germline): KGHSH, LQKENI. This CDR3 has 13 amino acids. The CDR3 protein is CASSPLGTDTQYF. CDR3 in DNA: TGTGCCAGCTCACCCCTGGGAACAGATACGCAGTATTTT. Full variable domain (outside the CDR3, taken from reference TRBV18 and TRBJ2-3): NAGVMQNPRHLVRRRGQEARLRCSPMKGHSHVYWYRQLPEEGLKFMVYLQKENIIDESGMPKERFSAEFPKEGPSILRIQQVVRGDSAAYFCASSPLGTDTQYFGPGTRLTVL.

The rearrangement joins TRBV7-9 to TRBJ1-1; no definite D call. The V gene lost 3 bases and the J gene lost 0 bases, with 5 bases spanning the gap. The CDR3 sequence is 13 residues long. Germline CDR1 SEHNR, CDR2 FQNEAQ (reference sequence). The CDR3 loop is CASSLTMNTEAFF. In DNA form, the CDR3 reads TGTGCCAGCAGCTTGACGATGAACACTGAAGCTTTCTTT.

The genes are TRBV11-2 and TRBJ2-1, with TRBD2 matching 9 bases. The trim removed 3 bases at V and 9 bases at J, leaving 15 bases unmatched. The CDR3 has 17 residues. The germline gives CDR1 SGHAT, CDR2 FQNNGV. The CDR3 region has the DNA TGTGCCAGCAGCTTGAGGAGGCGGGAGGGCCATAGGGTTGAGCAGTTCTTC. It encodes CASSLRRREGHRVEQFF.

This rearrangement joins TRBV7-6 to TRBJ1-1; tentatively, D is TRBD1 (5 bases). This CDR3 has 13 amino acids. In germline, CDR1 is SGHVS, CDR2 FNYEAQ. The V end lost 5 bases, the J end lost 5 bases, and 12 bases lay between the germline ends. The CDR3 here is CASSPRGGTEAFF. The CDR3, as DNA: TGTGCCAGCAGCCCGAGGGGTGGGACTGAAGCTTTCTTT.

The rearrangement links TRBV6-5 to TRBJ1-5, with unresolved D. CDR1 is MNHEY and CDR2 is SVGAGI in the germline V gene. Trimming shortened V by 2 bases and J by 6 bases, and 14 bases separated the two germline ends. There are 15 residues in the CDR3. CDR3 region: CASSYSRSVGQPQHF. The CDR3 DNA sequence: TGTGCCAGCAGTTACAGCAGAAGCGTGGGTCAGCCCCAGCATTTT.

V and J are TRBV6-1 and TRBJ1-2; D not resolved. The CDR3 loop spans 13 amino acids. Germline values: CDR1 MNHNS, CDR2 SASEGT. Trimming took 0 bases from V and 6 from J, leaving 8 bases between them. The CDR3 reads CASSEASTDGYTF. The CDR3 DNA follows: TGTGCCAGCAGTGAAGCCTCGACGGATGGCTACACCTTC.